The T cell receptor (beta chain) described here comes from a study of blood T cell repertoires in COVID-19 (dated by TCRdb to the early 2020s). Regarding the research as a whole: Collaborator samples came from the United States, Italy and Spain and covered acute and convalescent phases of COVID-19. The prospective study material was composed of cDNA or gDNA derived from T cells, B-cell-depleted T cells, or PBMCs. Deeply sampled blood TCRbeta repertoires from subjects exposed to, actively infected with, or recovered from COVID-19 were included in the dataset. The repertoires were released in a freely available public database intended as a resource for research on the immune response to SARS-CoV-2. Samples came from the ongoing ImmuneRACE study (first 160 participants) plus 1,254 subjects from 6 global collaborators. A de-identified subject ID, COVID-19 status, age in years and sex were almost always included in the sample metadata. Where available, HLA class I and class II types were obtained from metadata supplied by the sample provider rather than from assay-based typing.

TCRbeta CDR3 regions were amplified from genomic DNA by means of the immunoSEQ Assay, a bias-controlled multiplex PCR. In the source study's methods: The number of nucleated cells in each sample was estimated from the amplification of reference gene primers within the assay. To quantify the absolute abundance of each unique TCRbeta CDR3 rearrangement, sequence reads were collapsed and filtered. For each sample, productive Simpson clonality was calculated as the square root of Simpson's diversity index across productive rearrangements. TCRdb re-hosts the immuneACCESS table, in-frame sequences only. Its copies lack some clones; in the studies checked, an unresolved V gene accounts for under half of them, and the cause for the rest is not known. V and J calls and clone size come straight from that table; D and trimming were deduced from the DNA. The sample table lists over 95,000 clones, approximately 81% of them with a count of one. The top ten constitute roughly 3.5% of the sample.

From cysteine to phenylalanine, the CDR3 is 12 amino acids long. CDR3 DNA is the only sequence kept; it has 36 bases, read in frame from the first base. Looking up the germline V gene yields CDR1 SQVTM and CDR2 ANQGSEA. The junction shows trimming of 2 bases on V and 0 bases on J, plus 4 bases between the germline ends. Each collaborating institution followed its own protocols to collect whole blood in K2EDTA tubes. For TCRbeta analysis, collaborators shipped samples in one of three forms: frozen whole blood, isolated PBMCs, or DNA extracted from either of those sample types. As regards this clone: What antigen it recognizes has not been identified. There are no base qualities to consult, and no much larger clone falls within one base.

The study at large found these results: The amount of clinical and demographic metadata varied by source and participant and was provided uncurated.

This clonotype was obtained from a man aged 35 to 55 with acute or convalescent COVID-19. The sample comprised peripheral blood. The chain is assembled from TRBV29-1 and TRBJ1-1, with an unclear D gene assignment. The DNA sequence is as follows: TGCAGCGTTGAATCAGTGAACACTGAAGCTTTCTTT. This encodes CSVESVNTEAFF.